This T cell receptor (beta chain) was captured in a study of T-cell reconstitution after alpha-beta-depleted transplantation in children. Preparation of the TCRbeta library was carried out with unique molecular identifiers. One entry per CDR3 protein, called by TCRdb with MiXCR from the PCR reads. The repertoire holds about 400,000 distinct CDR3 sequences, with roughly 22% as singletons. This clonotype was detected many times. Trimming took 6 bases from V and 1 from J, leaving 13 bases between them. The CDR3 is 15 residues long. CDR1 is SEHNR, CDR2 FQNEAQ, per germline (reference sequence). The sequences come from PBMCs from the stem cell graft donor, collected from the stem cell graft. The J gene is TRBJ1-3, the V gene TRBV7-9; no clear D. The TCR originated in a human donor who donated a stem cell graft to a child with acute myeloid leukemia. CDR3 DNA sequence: TGTGCCAGCAGTCTAGCGGGTCAGTCTGGAAACACCATATATTTT. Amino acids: CASSLAGQSGNTIYF.